These 28 T cell receptor beta chains share one sample of origin, sequenced in a study of blood T cell repertoires in COVID-19. Sequenced by immunoSEQ multiplex PCR; TCRdb stores in-frame clones only, minus some. The top ten hold 3.6% of the sample, which has more than 250,000 clones, approximately 86% seen once. Sample: peripheral blood. The receptors here all came from a man younger than 30 with active or convalescent COVID-19.

J is TRBJ1-1 and V is TRBV12-3 or TRBV12-4; D unclear. This CDR3 has 13 amino acids. The V gene lost 7 bases and the J gene lost 3 bases, with 12 bases spanning the gap. The CDR3: CASTLGEDTEAFF. In nucleotides, the CDR3 is TGTGCCAGCACCCTCGGGGAGGACACTGAAGCTTTCTTT.

This clone appeared once. CDR3 amino acids: CASSTLTKSGTGFYGYTF. The CDR3 bases are TGTGCCAGTAGTACCCTTACCAAATCCGGGACAGGGTTTTATGGCTACACCTTC. The rearrangement uses TRBV19 and TRBJ1-2; 9 bases map to TRBD1. CDR1 and CDR2 (germline): LNHDA, SQIVND (reference sequence). The trim removed 4 bases at V and 5 bases at J, leaving 17 bases unmatched. The CDR3 is 18 amino acids.

The chain joins TRBV7-3 to TRBJ2-1; tentatively, D is TRBD2 (5 bases). Germline CDR1 and CDR2: SGHTA and FQGTGA. V was trimmed by 1 base and J by 7 bases, leaving 20 bases between them. There are 17 residues in the CDR3. The CDR3 DNA reads TGTGCCAGCAGCTTAATTCCTCTAGGCGAGGGAGTAAATGAGCAGTTCTTC. As protein: CASSLIPLGEGVNEQFF.

This clone has only one observation. The chain links TRBV7-8 to TRBJ2-1; 8 positions match TRBD1. Germline V gene lookup returns CDR1 SGHVS and CDR2 FQNEAQ. V shed 5 bases and J 9 bases; nucleotides not matched to a gene: 9. CDR3 length: 14 residues. In DNA, the CDR3 is TGTGCCAGCAGCGGGACAGGCGGAAGGGGTGAGCAGTTCTTC. This codes for CASSGTGGRGEQFF. The full variable domain, completed using reference TRBV7-8 and TRBJ2-1, is GAGVSQSPRYKVAKRGQDVALRCDPISGHVSLFWYQQALGQGPEFLTYFQNEAQLDKSGLPSDRFFAERPEGSVSTLKIQRTQQEDSAVYLCASSGTGGRGEQFFGPGTRLTVL.

This clone was found a few times. The V call is TRBV10-2, the J call TRBJ1-2, with D uncertain. The CDR3 length is 14 residues. With 3 bases removed from V and 5 bases from J, the gap between germline ends came to 13 bases. In germline, CDR1 is WSHSY, CDR2 SAAADI. Here the CDR3 DNA reads TGCGCCAGCAGTGACCCCGACATGAGTTATGGCTACACCTTC. It encodes CASSDPDMSYGYTF.

V gene TRBV24-1 combines with J gene TRBJ2-3; D perhaps matches TRBD2 (6 bases). The CDR3 length is 17 residues. V lost 3 bases to trimming and J lost 2 bases, with 17 bases between them. CDR1 and CDR2 (germline): KGHDR, SFDVKD. The CDR3 loop is CATSDTPGGQDTDTQYF. The CDR3 DNA follows: TGTGCCACCAGTGATACGCCCGGAGGGCAGGACACAGATACGCAGTATTTT.

The chain uses TRBV3-1 (or the pseudogene TRBV3-2) and TRBJ2-7; 10 bases match TRBD1. From germline, CDR1 is LGHDT and CDR2 YNNKEL (reference sequence). Germline trimming cut 5 bases from V and 3 bases from J; bases unmatched to any gene: 7. The CDR3 length is 15 residues. CDR3 residues: CASSRGTGDFYEQYF. The CDR3 bases are TGTGCCAGCAGCAGGGGGACAGGGGATTTCTACGAGCAGTACTTC.

The chain has TRBV7-9 and TRBJ2-1; weak D call: TRBD2 (5 bases). This CDR3 is built from 17 residues. Trimming cost V 1 base and J 4 bases, with 17 bases left between them. The V gene's germline CDR1 is SEHNR and CDR2 FQNEAQ (reference sequence). The DNA of the CDR3 is TGTGCCAGCAGCTTAGAAGTATACCCATCGGGGTACAATGAGCAGTTCTTC. Translated, it gives CASSLEVYPSGYNEQFF. Drawing the rest from reference TRBV7-9 and TRBJ2-1, the complete variable domain is DTGVSQNPRHKITKRGQNVTFRCDPISEHNRLYWYRQTLGQGPEFLTYFQNEAQLEKSRLLSDRFSAERPKGSFSTLEIQRTEQGDSAMYLCASSLEVYPSGYNEQFFGPGTRLTVL.

The CDR3 protein is CASSPGVSGSYVGTQYF. DNA of the CDR3: TGTGCCAGCAGCCCGGGTGTTAGCGGGAGTTACGTAGGGACCCAGTACTTC. The chain couples TRBV7-8 to TRBJ2-5, with 9 bases identical to TRBD2. The V segment lost 5 bases and the J segment 7 bases; nucleotides outside the gene matches: 17. This CDR3 has 17 amino acids. In germline, CDR1 is SGHVS, CDR2 FQNEAQ.

The chain is built from TRBV7-9 and TRBJ2-6, with 7 bases identical to TRBD1. This CDR3 spans 19 amino acids. Trimming took 7 bases from V and 0 from J; bases not matched to a gene: 15. CDR1 SEHNR and CDR2 FQNEAQ come from the germline V gene (reference sequence). CDR3 sequence: CASTSHSGTAFSGANVLTF. The CDR3, as DNA: TGTGCCAGCACCTCACACTCCGGGACAGCCTTCTCTGGGGCCAACGTCCTGACTTTC.

This clone has more than one count but fewer than ten. The sample has other DNA sequences that encode this CDR3 too. The chain is built from TRBV20-1 and TRBJ2-1; TRBD2 agrees at 8 bases. CDR3 length equals 13 residues. Looked up from germline, CDR1 is DFQATT and CDR2 is SNEGSKA (reference sequence). V gave up 3 bases and J gave up 7 bases; unmatched junction bases: 5. The CDR3 is CSASSGIGNEQFF. The CDR3 DNA sequence: TGCAGTGCTAGTAGCGGGATAGGGAATGAGCAGTTCTTC.

This clone was seen just once. The chain recombines TRBV10-3 with TRBJ2-3; a weak D match, TRBD2 (8 bases). The V end lost 8 bases, the J end lost 4 bases, and 13 bases lay between the germline ends. The CDR3 has 13 residues. Germline V lookup: CDR1 ENHRY, CDR2 SYGVKD. CDR3 nucleotide sequence: TGTGCCATCCGGGAGGGGGCTGCAGATACGCAGTATTTT. Translating it yields CAIREGAADTQYF.

This sequence joins TRBV15 and TRBJ1-5; D perhaps matches TRBD1 (6 bases). Germline-derived CDR1 and CDR2 are LNHNV and YYDKDF (reference sequence). The CDR3 is made up of 13 amino acids. Trimming took off 8 bases at V and 4 bases at J, with 12 bases between the two ends. The CDR3 coding sequence is TGTGCCACCGGGACAAAAATTAATCAGCCCCAGCATTTT. Translating it yields CATGTKINQPQHF.

CDR3 sequence (DNA): TGCGCCAGCAGCGTCGACAGGTTAGAGGAGACCCAGTACTTC. This translates into CASSVDRLEETQYF. V and J are TRBV5-1 and TRBJ2-5, with D possibly matching TRBD1 (6 bases). The CDR3 contains 14 residues. CDR1 is SGHRS and CDR2 is YFSETQ in the germline V gene. The germline V and J ends were trimmed by 4 bases and 5 bases, with 15 bases remaining between them.

This clone came up once. This sequence joins TRBV15 and TRBJ2-7; D is perhaps TRBD2 (6 bases). The CDR3 loop spans 13 amino acids. V was shortened by 6 bases and J by 0 bases, with 9 bases between the two germline ends. Germline V gene data show CDR1 as LNHNV and CDR2 as YYDKDF (reference sequence). DNA of the CDR3: TGTGCCACCAGTTACGGGAGCTCCTACGAGCAGTACTTC. Its protein is CATSYGSSYEQYF.

This clone was observed a few times. V usage is TRBV19 and J usage is TRBJ1-5, with D unresolved. CDR1 is LNHDA, CDR2 SQIVND, per germline (reference sequence). The CDR3 consists of 13 residues. The V gene lost 7 bases and the J gene lost 5 bases, with 12 bases spanning the gap. The CDR3 loop reads CASNISPHQPQHF. DNA for the CDR3: TGTGCCAGTAACATCTCCCCGCATCAGCCCCAGCATTTT.

Points on this clone: This CDR3 is also generated by other DNA sequences in the sample. The chain combines TRBV19 with TRBJ2-5; the D gene is possibly TRBD2 (6 bases). CDR1 LNHDA and CDR2 SQIVND come from the germline V gene (reference sequence). The CDR3 has 12 amino acids. The V end was cut by 2 bases, the J end by 5 bases, with 6 bases between. DNA for the CDR3: TGTGCCAGTAGTATAAGCGGGGAGACCCAGTACTTC. Protein: CASSISGETQYF. Full variable domain (remainder filled in from reference TRBV19 and TRBJ2-5): DGGITQSPKYLFRKEGQNVTLSCEQNLNHDAMYWYRQDPGQGLRLIYYSQIVNDFQKGDIAEGYSVSREKKESFPLTVTSAQKNPTAFYLCASSISGETQYFGPGTRLLVL.

This chain connects TRBV30 to TRBJ1-1; D unresolved. This CDR3 has 14 residues. The germline gives CDR1 GTSNPN, CDR2 SVGIG (reference sequence). V lost 4 bases and J 2 bases, leaving 14 bases between the germline ends. CDR3 residues: CAWTRELVNTEAFF. CDR3 nucleotides: TGTGCCTGGACCCGGGAACTGGTTAACACTGAAGCTTTCTTT.

This rearrangement joins TRBV4-1 to TRBJ2-7, with 8 bases identical to TRBD2. The CDR3 is 16 amino acids. Germline CDR1 is MGHRA and CDR2 is YSYEKL. V dropped 0 bases and J dropped 3; count of bases not matched to a gene: 7. The CDR3 coding sequence is TGCGCCAGCAGCCAAGAGTTAGCGGGACACTTCTACGAGCAGTACTTC. Translated: CASSQELAGHFYEQYF.

The chain joins TRBV5-1 to TRBJ2-2; D unresolved. The ends were cut back, 4 bases at V and 6 bases at J, with 16 bases in the middle. The germline V gene encodes CDR1 SGHRS and CDR2 YFSETQ. This CDR3 has 15 residues. The CDR3, as DNA: TGCGCCAGCAGCGAGGTTTCCCCTACGTCCGGGGAGCTGTTTTTT. This translates into CASSEVSPTSGELFF.

V and J are TRBV3-1 (or the pseudogene TRBV3-2) and TRBJ1-5; D not resolved. This CDR3 comprises 14 residues. Germline V gene sequence: CDR1 LGHDT, CDR2 YNNKEL (reference sequence). The V gene lost 0 bases and the J gene lost 7 bases, with 10 bases spanning the gap. The CDR3 DNA sequence: TGTGCCAGCAGCCAAGAAGTTCGGGGACAGCCCCAGCATTTT. Translating it yields CASSQEVRGQPQHF.

The J gene is TRBJ2-7, the V gene TRBV19; possibly TRBD2 for D (6 bases). Trimming stripped 7 bases from V and 3 bases from J, with 13 bases between. This CDR3 comprises 13 residues. The germline gives CDR1 LNHDA, CDR2 SQIVND (reference sequence). CDR3 region: CASTSGEGYEQYF. In nucleotides, the CDR3 is TGTGCCAGTACATCGGGGGAAGGCTACGAGCAGTACTTC.

CDR3 bases: TGCGCCAGCAGCTTGGGGATCGCGGGCAGCGAGCAGTACTTC. Protein product: CASSLGIAGSEQYF. The rearrangement joins TRBV5-1 to TRBJ2-7, with D possibly TRBD2 on 5 matching bases. This CDR3 is built from 14 residues. Germline CDR1 and CDR2: SGHRS and YFSETQ. V dropped 0 bases and J dropped 6 bases, with 13 bases sitting between them.

The chain joins TRBV15 to TRBJ2-5, with TRBD2 matching over 11 bases. Per germline, CDR1 LNHNV and CDR2 YYDKDF (reference sequence). The length of the CDR3 is 16 residues. The J segment lost 4 bases and the V segment lost 2 bases, leaving 6 bases of the junction unmatched. The CDR3 spells CATSRQLAGEGETQYF. DNA for the CDR3: TGTGCCACCAGCAGACAACTAGCGGGGGAGGGAGAGACCCAGTACTTC.

The V gene is TRBV27, the J gene TRBJ1-5, with D maybe TRBD1 (5 bases). The ends were cut back, 3 bases at V and 4 bases at J, with 10 bases in the middle. CDR3 length: 14 residues. In germline, CDR1 is MNHEY, CDR2 SMNVEV (reference sequence). CDR3 bases: TGTGCCAGCAGTTTTTCAGGGTTTAATCAGCCCCAGCATTTT. Encoded protein: CASSFSGFNQPQHF.

The chain employs TRBV5-1 and TRBJ2-1; no firm D call. V dropped 2 bases and J dropped 5 bases, with 5 bases sitting between them. CDR1 is SGHRS, CDR2 YFSETQ, per germline. This CDR3 comprises 12 residues. The CDR3 region is CASSFRDNEQFF. The CDR3 nucleotides are TGCGCCAGCAGCTTCCGGGACAATGAGCAGTTCTTC.

The rearrangement joins TRBV7-9 to TRBJ2-7; 7 bases fit TRBD2. Germline V CDR1 and CDR2: SEHNR, FQNEAQ (reference sequence). V lost 3 bases and J lost 6; bases outside the gene matches: 8. CDR3 length: 14 amino acids. The CDR3 here is CASSLSGGSTEQYF. The CDR3 DNA reads TGTGCCAGCAGCTTGAGTGGCGGGAGTACCGAGCAGTACTTC.

This rearrangement joins TRBV9 to TRBJ2-5; TRBD1 agrees at 9 bases. The length of the CDR3 is 15 residues. The germline gives CDR1 SGDLS, CDR2 YYNGEE. J was trimmed by 4 bases and V by 4 bases; bases with no gene match: 8. The DNA for the CDR3 is TGTGCCAGCAGCCCAAACAGGGGGCGGGTAGAGACCCAGTACTTC. This codes for CASSPNRGRVETQYF. The full variable domain, with the rest looked up from reference TRBV9 and TRBJ2-5, is DSGVTQTPKHLITATGQRVTLRCSPRSGDLSVYWYQQSLDQGLQFLIQYYNGEERAKGNILERFSAQQFPDLHSELNLSSLELGDSALYFCASSPNRGRVETQYFGPGTRLLVL.